Sequencing of this T cell receptor beta chain was carried out in a study of CD8 T cells in ankylosing spondylitis. Findings and caveats of the study: The study looked at matched synovial fluid samples from ankylosing spondylitis patients. Disease-linked clones were reported to be significantly enriched there. Disease-linked clones proved CD8+ and comparatively uncommon in peripheral blood. One TCR beta motif, made up of several highly homologous variants, appeared characteristic of ankylosing spondylitis blood.

This clonotype has just a few counts. Its antigen remains unidentified. Trimming stripped 8 bases from V and 0 bases from J, with 13 bases between. The germline gives CDR1 MNHNS, CDR2 SASEGT. The CDR3 has 14 amino acids. Library preparation for TCR beta used quantitative 5'-RACE with molecular barcodes. TCRdb reprocessed the 5' RACE reads via MiXCR and lists one record per CDR3 protein. The table includes 50,000 to 70,000 distinct CDR3 sequences, approximately 5.7% detected once. The gene calls are TRBV6-1 and TRBJ2-5; D not certain. The specimen sequenced was synovial fluid, either unsorted or a sorted T cell fraction (not recorded which). This clonotype was sampled from a male donor with ankylosing spondylitis. The CDR3 spells CASSFAQYQETQYF. CDR3 nucleotide sequence: TGTGCCAGCTCTTTCGCGCAGTACCAAGAGACCCAGTACTTC.